The source of this T cell receptor (beta chain) is a study of blood T cell repertoires in COVID-19. Turning to the study itself: Samples of COVID-19 (acute and convalescent) were obtained from the United States, Italy and Spain. The analysed material was cDNA or gDNA that came from T cells, B-cell-depleted T cells, or PBMCs.

Authors' processing steps: Quantification of nucleated cells was approximated via reference gene primer amplification. Sequencing used immunoSEQ multiplex PCR; TCRdb keeps in-frame clones, though not all of them. V, J and clone size derive from that table, while D and trimming were established from the DNA sequence. The sample lists under 200,000 clones, about 85% occurring once. V was clipped by 4 bases and J by 4 bases, with 10 bases between them. Germline assignment: CDR1 SGHTA and CDR2 FQGTGA. There are 13 residues in the CDR3. The sequencing input was peripheral blood. This chain connects TRBV7-3 to TRBJ2-5; D is perhaps TRBD1 (5 bases). The clonotype comes from a woman in her forties or fifties with COVID-19, enrolled during active disease. CDR3 residues: CASSCPRAETQYF. The CDR3 coding sequence is TGTGCCAGCAGCTGCCCCAGGGCAGAGACCCAGTACTTC. Together with reference TRBV7-3 and TRBJ2-5, the CDR3 gives the full variable domain: GAGVSQTPSNKVTEKGKYVELRCDPISGHTALYWYRQSLGQGPEFLIYFQGTGAADDSGLPNDRFFAVRPEGSVSTLKIQRTERGDSAVYLCASSCPRAETQYFGPGTRLLVL.